This T cell receptor beta chain was captured in a study of HIV-infected children after antiretroviral therapy interruption. About this clonotype: What it binds is unknown.

The CDR3 totals 15 residues. Trimming cost V 4 bases and J 1 base; bases outside gene matches: 5. The germline CDR1 and CDR2 sequences are MNHEY and SVGAGI. RNA-based 3' RACE libraries used unique molecular identifiers. TCRdb itself ran the 3' RACE reads through MiXCR, one entry per CDR3 protein. The data contain about 15,000 distinct CDR3 sequences, 3.4% of them seen just once; the ten biggest clones take up 5.1%. Study results and caveats: Naive CD4+ Gini coefficient rose by interruption end, suggesting clonal expansion. The CD45RA+ naive sort may contain some EMRA or stem memory cells.

Treatment specified: PENTA 11 planned treatment interruption arm or continuous ART arm. The sample was CD45RA+ CD4+ T cells from PBMCs, taken from a donor given antiretroviral therapy, either interrupted or continuous. The subset denotes: naive CD4+ CD45RA+ CD45RO- T cells. The receptor's source is a child aged 2 to 17 with HIV. V is TRBV6-5 and J is TRBJ1-1, with 8 positions matching TRBD1. The CDR3 DNA sequence: TGTGCCAGCAGTTCGGACAGGGACCGGAACACTGAAGCTTTCTTT. It encodes CASSSDRDRNTEAFF.